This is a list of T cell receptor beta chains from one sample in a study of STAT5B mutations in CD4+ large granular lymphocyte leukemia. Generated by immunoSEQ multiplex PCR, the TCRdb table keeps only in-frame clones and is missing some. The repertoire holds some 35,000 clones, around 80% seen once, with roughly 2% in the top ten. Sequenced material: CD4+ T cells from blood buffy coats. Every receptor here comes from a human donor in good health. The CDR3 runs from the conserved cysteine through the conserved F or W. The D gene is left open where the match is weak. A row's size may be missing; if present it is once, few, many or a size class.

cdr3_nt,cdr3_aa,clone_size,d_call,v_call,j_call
TGCAGTGCTCGCGCGGGGCCTGAAGCTTTCTTT,CSARAGPEAFF,few,-,TRBV20-1,TRBJ1-1
TGCAGCGTTGATAGTGGACGGACTAGCGGCAATGAGCAGTTCTTC,CSVDSGRTSGNEQFF,-,TRBD2,TRBV29-1,TRBJ2-1
TGTGCCACCGGAACAGGGCAAATTCCCTATAATTCACCCCTCCACTTT,CATGTGQIPYNSPLHF,-,-,TRBV19,TRBJ1-6
TGTGCCAGCAGCTCAGGACAGGGGGCGAACACCGGGGAGCTGTTTTTT,CASSSGQGANTGELFF,once,TRBD1,TRBV7-9,TRBJ2-2
TGTGCCAGTAGTTCCCGGACAGAGCTAACCTACGAGCAGTACTTC,CASSSRTELTYEQYF,-,-,TRBV19,TRBJ2-7
TGTGCCAGCAGCTTCGGGAGCTCCTACGAGCAGTACTTC,CASSFGSSYEQYF,-,-,TRBV7-2,TRBJ2-7
TGTGCCAGCTCACCAGTCACAGGTCTTTCACCCCTCCACTTT,CASSPVTGLSPLHF,-,-,TRBV18,TRBJ1-6
TGTGCCAGCAGTGAAGGGCGGGGGGCCGGGGAGCAGTACTTC,CASSEGRGAGEQYF,once,TRBD2,TRBV6-1,TRBJ2-7
TGTGCCAGCAGCGGACGCCAGGGACAGGGCTCACCCCTCCACTTT,CASSGRQGQGSPLHF,-,TRBD1,TRBV11-2,TRBJ1-6
TGTGCCACGACGGGCGAATACAATGAGCAGTTCTTC,CATTGEYNEQFF,-,-,TRBV25-1,TRBJ2-1
TGTGCCAGCACCGACAGGGGGTCCACTGAAGCTTTCTTT,CASTDRGSTEAFF,-,TRBD1,TRBV27,TRBJ1-1
TGCGCCAGCAGCCACCTACAGGGGGGGAACACTGAAGCTTTCTTT,CASSHLQGGNTEAFF,-,TRBD1,TRBV4-1,TRBJ1-1
TGTGCCAGCACCCCTCGCGCAGGGGCGGGTGAAAAACTGTTTTTT,CASTPRAGAGEKLFF,-,-,TRBV7-2,TRBJ1-4
TGTGCCAGCAGCAAAATTCCGTACCCGGGACTAGCACATACGCAGTATTTT,CASSKIPYPGLAHTQYF,few,-,TRBV21-1,TRBJ2-3
TGTGCTAGTGGTTCCTCCGGACAGGGGGTTGACGAGCAGTACTTC,CASGSSGQGVDEQYF,-,TRBD1,TRBV12-5,TRBJ2-7
TGTGCCATCAGTGAGACTAGCGCAGGGCACGCAGATACGCAGTATTTT,CAISETSAGHADTQYF,-,TRBD2,TRBV10-3,TRBJ2-3
TGTGCCAGCAGTGACGATAGGGGCAGACGCACAGATACGCAGTATTTT,CASSDDRGRRTDTQYF,-,-,TRBV6-1,TRBJ2-3
TGTGCCAGCAGCTTGGGCCTCTCCAGAGCATCAGGCGAGCAGTACTTC,CASSLGLSRASGEQYF,-,-,TRBV5-4,TRBJ2-7
TGTGCCAGCAGTGCACAGGCGTCCTACGAGCAGTACTTC,CASSAQASYEQYF,few,-,TRBV2,TRBJ2-7
TGTGCCAGCAGCTTGGAGGGGGGTACGCAGTATTTT,CASSLEGGTQYF,-,-,TRBV5-4,TRBJ2-3
TGCAGCGTTGAACGGGGAGGCTATGGCTACACCTTC,CSVERGGYGYTF,-,-,TRBV29-1,TRBJ1-2
TGTGCCAGCAGTCCAGCTCGGGGATCGGGCGGGGAGCAGTACTTC,CASSPARGSGGEQYF,-,-,TRBV6-5,TRBJ2-7
TGTGCCAGTAGTGGGACAGGGGGCCGCAATCAGCCCCAGCATTTT,CASSGTGGRNQPQHF,-,TRBD1,TRBV19,TRBJ1-5
TGTGCCAGCAGTGAGGCCGTCAGGGGCATCTATGGCTACACCTTC,CASSEAVRGIYGYTF,-,-,TRBV2,TRBJ1-2
TGTGCCAGCAGCAAGACAGGGTGGGGCACGGCGAACACTGAAGCTTTCTTT,CASSKTGWGTANTEAFF,-,TRBD1,TRBV7-9,TRBJ1-1
TGTGCCATCAGCGCCGACTCCCTGGGCTACGAGCAGTACTTC,CAISADSLGYEQYF,few,-,TRBV10-3,TRBJ2-7
TGTGCCAGCAGCCAACACGCTGGGGCCAACGTCCTGACTTTC,CASSQHAGANVLTF,once,-,TRBV11-2,TRBJ2-6
TGCGCCAGCAGCCAAGAGACAGGGTTGAACTATGGCTACACCTTC,CASSQETGLNYGYTF,-,TRBD1,TRBV4-1,TRBJ1-2